This TCR beta chain was captured by sequencing in a study of shared clonotypes between healthy human individuals. Germline CDR1 is SEHNR and CDR2 is FQNEAQ (reference sequence). This CDR3 is 16 amino acids long. V was clipped by 3 bases and J by 3 bases; unmatched bases: 8. Cells designated naive CD8 were CD45RO-negative and were positively selected for CCR7, with terminally differentiated effector memory CD45RA+ cells excluded. Sequencing used immunoSEQ multiplex PCR; TCRdb keeps in-frame clones, though not all of them. The sample lists about 2 million clones; just under 95% were seen once. The clonotype was recovered from a man between 18 and 29 years old in good health. Sequencing was performed on naive CD8+ T cells sorted from blood. This sequence joins TRBV7-9 and TRBJ2-5; 9 bases map to TRBD1. CDR3 bases: TGTGCCAGCAGCTTTTCCCCGGGACAGGGAAAAGAGACCCAGTACTTC. As protein: CASSFSPGQGKETQYF.